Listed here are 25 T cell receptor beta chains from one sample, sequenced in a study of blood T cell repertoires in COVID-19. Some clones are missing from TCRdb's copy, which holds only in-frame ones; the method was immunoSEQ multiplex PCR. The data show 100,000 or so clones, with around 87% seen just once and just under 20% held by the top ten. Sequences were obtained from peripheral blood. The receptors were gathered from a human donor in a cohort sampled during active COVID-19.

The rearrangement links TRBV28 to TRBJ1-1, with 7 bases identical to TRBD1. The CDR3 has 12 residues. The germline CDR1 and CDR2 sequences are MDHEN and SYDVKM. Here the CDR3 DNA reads TGTGGGGCCCGACAGGGCCACACTGAAGCTTTCTTT. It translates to CGARQGHTEAFF.

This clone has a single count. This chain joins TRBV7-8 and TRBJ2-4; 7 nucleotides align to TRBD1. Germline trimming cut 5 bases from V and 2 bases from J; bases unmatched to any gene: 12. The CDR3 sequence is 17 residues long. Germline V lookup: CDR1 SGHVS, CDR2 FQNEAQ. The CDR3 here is CASSEGVGRGTKNIQYF. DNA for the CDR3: TGTGCCAGCAGCGAAGGGGTTGGCAGGGGGACCAAAAACATTCAGTACTTC. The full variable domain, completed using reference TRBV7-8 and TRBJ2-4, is GAGVSQSPRYKVAKRGQDVALRCDPISGHVSLFWYQQALGQGPEFLTYFQNEAQLDKSGLPSDRFFAERPEGSVSTLKIQRTQQEDSAVYLCASSEGVGRGTKNIQYFGAGTRLSVL.

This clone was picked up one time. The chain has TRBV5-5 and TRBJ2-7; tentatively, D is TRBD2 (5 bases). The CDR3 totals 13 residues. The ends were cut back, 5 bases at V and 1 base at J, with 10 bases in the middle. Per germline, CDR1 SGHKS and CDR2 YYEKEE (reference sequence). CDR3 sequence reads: CASRWTGSYEQYF. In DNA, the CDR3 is TGTGCCAGCAGGTGGACGGGGTCCTACGAGCAGTACTTC. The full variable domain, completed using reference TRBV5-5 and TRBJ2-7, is DAGVTQSPTHLIKTRGQQVTLRCSPISGHKSVSWYQQVLGQGPQFIFQYYEKEERGRGNFPDRFSARQFPNYSSELNVNALLLGDSALYLCASRWTGSYEQYFGPGTRLTVT.

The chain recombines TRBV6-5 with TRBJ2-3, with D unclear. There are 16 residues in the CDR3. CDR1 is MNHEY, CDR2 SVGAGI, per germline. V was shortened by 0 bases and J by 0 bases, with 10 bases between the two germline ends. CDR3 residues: CASSYSAEPSTDTQYF. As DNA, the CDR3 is TGTGCCAGCAGTTACTCCGCGGAACCTAGCACAGATACGCAGTATTTT.

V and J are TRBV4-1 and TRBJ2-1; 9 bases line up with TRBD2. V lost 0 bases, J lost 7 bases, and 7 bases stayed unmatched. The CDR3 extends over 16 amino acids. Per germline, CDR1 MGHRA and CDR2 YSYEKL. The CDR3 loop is CASSQDGLAGINEQFF. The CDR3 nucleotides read TGCGCCAGCAGCCAAGATGGGCTAGCGGGAATAAATGAGCAGTTCTTC.

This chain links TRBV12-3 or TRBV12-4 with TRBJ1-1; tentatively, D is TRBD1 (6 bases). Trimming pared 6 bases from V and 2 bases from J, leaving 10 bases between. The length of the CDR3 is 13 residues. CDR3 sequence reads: CASSRRGNTEAFF. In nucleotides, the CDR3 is TGTGCCAGCAGCCGCAGGGGTAACACTGAAGCTTTCTTT.

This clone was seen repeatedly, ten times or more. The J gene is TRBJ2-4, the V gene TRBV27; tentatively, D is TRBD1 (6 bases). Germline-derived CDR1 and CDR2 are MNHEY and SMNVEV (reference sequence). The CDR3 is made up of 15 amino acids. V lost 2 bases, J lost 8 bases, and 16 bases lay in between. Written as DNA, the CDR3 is TGTGCCAGCAGTTTAACCGCAGGGGCGGTATACATTCAGTACTTC. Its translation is CASSLTAGAVYIQYF.

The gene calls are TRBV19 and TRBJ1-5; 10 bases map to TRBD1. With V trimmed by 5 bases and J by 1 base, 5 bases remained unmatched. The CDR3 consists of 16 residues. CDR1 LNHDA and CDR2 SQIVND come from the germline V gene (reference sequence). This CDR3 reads CASSPGDRGSNQPQHF. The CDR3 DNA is TGTGCCAGTAGTCCAGGGGACAGGGGAAGCAATCAGCCCCAGCATTTT.

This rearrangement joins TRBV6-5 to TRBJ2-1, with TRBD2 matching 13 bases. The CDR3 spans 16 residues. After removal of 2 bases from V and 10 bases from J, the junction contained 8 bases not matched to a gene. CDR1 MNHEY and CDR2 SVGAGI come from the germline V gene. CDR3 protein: CASSYTGTSGKGEQFF. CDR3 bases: TGTGCCAGCAGTTACACAGGGACTAGCGGGAAAGGGGAGCAGTTCTTC.

The DNA of the CDR3 is TGTGCCAGCCTAGGACTAGCGCTCACCGGGGAGCTGTTTTTT. This gives the protein CASLGLALTGELFF. The chain recombines TRBV5-8 with TRBJ2-2; 9 nucleotides agree with TRBD2. There are 14 residues in the CDR3. The germline V gene has CDR1 SGHTS and CDR2 YDEGEE. V shed 7 bases, J shed 4 bases, and the junction held 5 bases outside the gene matches.

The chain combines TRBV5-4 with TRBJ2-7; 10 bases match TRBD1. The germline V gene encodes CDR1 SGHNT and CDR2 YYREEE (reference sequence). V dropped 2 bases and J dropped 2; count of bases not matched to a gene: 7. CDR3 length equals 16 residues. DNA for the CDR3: TGTGCCAGCAGCTTTCTTTCCGGGACAGGGGCCTACGAGCAGTACTTC. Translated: CASSFLSGTGAYEQYF.

The CDR3 DNA is TGTGCCCTACCCCAGAAACGGAGTAATGAAAAACTGTTTTTT. Encoded protein: CALPQKRSNEKLFF. V and J are TRBV24-1 and TRBJ1-4; D ambiguous. This CDR3 has 14 amino acids. V was trimmed by 12 bases and J by 4 bases, leaving 17 bases between them. Germline CDR1 is KGHDR and CDR2 is SFDVKD.

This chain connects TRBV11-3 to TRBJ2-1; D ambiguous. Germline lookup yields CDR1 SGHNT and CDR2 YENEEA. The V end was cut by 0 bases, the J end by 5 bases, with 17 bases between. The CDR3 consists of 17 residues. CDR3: CASSLDKRGSFHNEQFF. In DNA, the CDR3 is TGTGCCAGCAGCTTAGATAAGAGAGGCTCGTTCCACAATGAGCAGTTCTTC.

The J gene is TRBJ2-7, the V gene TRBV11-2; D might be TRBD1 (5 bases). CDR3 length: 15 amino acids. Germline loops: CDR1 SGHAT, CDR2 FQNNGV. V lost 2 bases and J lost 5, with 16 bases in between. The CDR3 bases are TGTGCCAGCAGCTTAAGCAGGGTTTGGGGCCACGAGCAGTACTTC. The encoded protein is CASSLSRVWGHEQYF.

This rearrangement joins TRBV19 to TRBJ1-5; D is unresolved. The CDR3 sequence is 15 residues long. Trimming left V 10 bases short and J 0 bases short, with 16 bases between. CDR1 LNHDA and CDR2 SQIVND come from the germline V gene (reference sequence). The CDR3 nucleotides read TGTGCCACGCGGCCGCTTGAGTATAGCAATCAGCCCCAGCATTTT. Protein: CATRPLEYSNQPQHF.

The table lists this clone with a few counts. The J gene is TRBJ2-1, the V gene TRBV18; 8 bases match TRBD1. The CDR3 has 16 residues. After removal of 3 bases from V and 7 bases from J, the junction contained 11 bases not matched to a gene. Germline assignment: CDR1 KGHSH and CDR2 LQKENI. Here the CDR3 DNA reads TGTGCCAGCTCACCCCCTGCGCAGGGGGCTGGTAATGAGCAGTTCTTC. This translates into CASSPPAQGAGNEQFF.

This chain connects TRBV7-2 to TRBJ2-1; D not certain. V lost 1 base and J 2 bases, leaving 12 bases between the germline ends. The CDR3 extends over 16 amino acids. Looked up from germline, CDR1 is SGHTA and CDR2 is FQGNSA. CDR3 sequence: CASSLGSGTTYNEQFF. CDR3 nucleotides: TGTGCCAGCAGCTTAGGTTCGGGTACCACCTACAATGAGCAGTTCTTC.

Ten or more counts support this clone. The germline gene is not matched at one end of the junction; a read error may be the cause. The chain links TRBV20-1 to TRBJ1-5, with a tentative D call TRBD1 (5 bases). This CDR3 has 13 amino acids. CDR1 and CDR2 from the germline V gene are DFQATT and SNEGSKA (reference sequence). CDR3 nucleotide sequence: TGCAGTGCTAGTCAGGGAACAAATCAACCCCAGCATTTT. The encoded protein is CSASQGTNQPQHF.

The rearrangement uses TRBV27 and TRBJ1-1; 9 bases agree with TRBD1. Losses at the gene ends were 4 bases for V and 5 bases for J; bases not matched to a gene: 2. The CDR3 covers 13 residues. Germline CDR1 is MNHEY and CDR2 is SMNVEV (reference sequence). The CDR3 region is CASSYRGLTEAFF. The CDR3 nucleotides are TGTGCCAGCAGTTACAGGGGGCTTACTGAAGCTTTCTTT.

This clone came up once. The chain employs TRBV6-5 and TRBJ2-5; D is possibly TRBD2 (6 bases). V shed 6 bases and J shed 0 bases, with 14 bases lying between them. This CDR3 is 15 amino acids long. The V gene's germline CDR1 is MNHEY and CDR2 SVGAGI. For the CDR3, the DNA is TGTGCCAGCAGGGACGCGGGAAGGAACCAAGAGACCCAGTACTTC. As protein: CASRDAGRNQETQYF.

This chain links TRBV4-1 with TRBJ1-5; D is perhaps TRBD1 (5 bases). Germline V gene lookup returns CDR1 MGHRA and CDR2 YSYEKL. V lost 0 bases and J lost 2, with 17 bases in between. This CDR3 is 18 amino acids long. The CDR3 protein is CASSQDLIRGSGNQPQHF. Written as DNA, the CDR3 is TGCGCCAGCAGCCAAGATTTAATAAGGGGCTCGGGCAATCAGCCCCAGCATTTT.

CDR3 region: CASSLTLGQGGDGYTF. The CDR3 DNA sequence: TGTGCCAGCAGCTTAACGTTGGGACAGGGAGGTGATGGCTACACCTTC. The rearrangement uses TRBV7-3 and TRBJ1-2; the match to TRBD1 covers 9 bases. Germline values: CDR1 SGHTA, CDR2 FQGTGA. The CDR3 spans 16 residues. With V trimmed by 0 bases and J by 6 bases, 8 bases remained unmatched.

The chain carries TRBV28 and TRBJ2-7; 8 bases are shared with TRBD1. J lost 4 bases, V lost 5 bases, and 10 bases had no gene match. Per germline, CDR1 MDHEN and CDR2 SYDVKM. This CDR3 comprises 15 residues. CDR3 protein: CASSTPGQGLYEQYF. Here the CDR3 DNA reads TGTGCCAGCAGTACCCCTGGACAGGGATTATACGAGCAGTACTTC.

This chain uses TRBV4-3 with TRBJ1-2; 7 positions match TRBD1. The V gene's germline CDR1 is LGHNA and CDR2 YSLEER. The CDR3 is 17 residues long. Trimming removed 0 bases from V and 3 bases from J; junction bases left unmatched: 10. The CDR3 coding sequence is TGCGCCAGCAGCCAAGATCGATCAAGGGGGCCATACTATGGCTACACCTTC. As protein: CASSQDRSRGPYYGYTF.

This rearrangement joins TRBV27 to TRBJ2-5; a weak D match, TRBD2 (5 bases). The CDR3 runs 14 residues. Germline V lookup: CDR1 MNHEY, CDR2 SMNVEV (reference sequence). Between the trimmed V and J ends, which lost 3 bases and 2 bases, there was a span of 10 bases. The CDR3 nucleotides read TGTGCCAGCAGTTTTGCCGGAGGACAAGAGACCCAGTACTTC. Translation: CASSFAGGQETQYF.